The clone carrying this T cell receptor (beta chain) turned up a few times. The antigen remains undetermined. Individuals having autoimmune disease history or systemic immunosuppression were not enrolled. V lost 1 base to trimming and J lost 7 bases, with 10 bases between them. Per the germline V gene, CDR1 is MGHRA and CDR2 is YSYEKL. The CDR3 sequence is 14 residues long. This record comes from a study of OX40 agonist ivuxolimab in advanced cancers. Overall study context: Each dose-escalation patient presented with hepatocellular carcinoma, melanoma, renal cell or head and neck cancer.

General study points: In the 0.1 to 3.0 mg/kg range, CD4+ and CD8+ blood T cells had expanded clonally by week 6. More expanded clones were found, on average, in CD8+ than in CD4+ T cells.

The table came from immunoSEQ multiplex PCR; TCRdb's copy has only in-frame clones and leaves some out. The data show roughly 24,000 clones, about four fifths seen once. V and J are TRBV4-1 and TRBJ2-2; the D is unclear. Sequenced here: CD4+ or CD8+ T cells sorted from blood, sampled in a trial of the OX40 agonist ivuxolimab. The receptor was isolated from an adult with an advanced solid tumor such as melanoma, head and neck, liver or kidney cancer. As DNA, the CDR3 is TGCGCCAGCAGCCAAGTTGGTAGCTTCGGGGAGCTGTTTTTT. Protein: CASSQVGSFGELFF.